A selection of T cell receptor beta chains follows, all from one sample in a study of OX40 agonist ivuxolimab in advanced cancers. The assay was immunoSEQ multiplex PCR, and TCRdb's table has in-frame clones only and misses some. The sample shows approximately 11,000 clones, roughly 86% of them seen only once. Sequencing used CD4+ or CD8+ T cells sorted from blood, obtained in a trial of the OX40 agonist ivuxolimab. These receptors all come from an adult with an advanced solid tumor such as melanoma, head and neck, liver or kidney cancer. Both conserved end residues are part of each CDR3. Each record gives: J gene, clone size, D gene, CDR3 length, V gene, CDR3 protein, CDR3 DNA. D genes are given only for firm matches. Clone size is shown for a subset of rows, as once, few, many or a class of expanded clone.

>TRBJ1-3|-|-|14|TRBV6-5
CASSSDRTQNTIYF
TGTGCCAGCAGTTCAGATCGGACGCAAAACACCATATATTTT
>TRBJ2-5|-|TRBD1|15|TRBV13
CASSLGLTGVETQYF
TGTGCCAGCAGCTTAGGTCTAACAGGGGTAGAGACCCAGTACTTC
>TRBJ2-7|-|TRBD1|13|TRBV2
CASSQTGTGEQYF
TGTGCCAGCAGTCAGACAGGGACCGGCGAGCAGTACTTC
>TRBJ2-7|-|TRBD2|16|TRBV4-3
CASSQGIGSGTYEQYF
TGCGCCAGCAGCCAAGGAATAGGTAGCGGGACTTACGAGCAGTACTTC
>TRBJ2-1|medium-sized|-|16|TRBV27
CASSSTLAFSYNEQFF
TGTGCCAGCAGTTCAACCCTAGCGTTCTCCTACAATGAGCAGTTCTTC
>TRBJ2-1|-|TRBD2|14|TRBV6-1
CASTLAGGRDEQFF
TGTGCCAGCACCTTAGCGGGGGGGCGTGATGAGCAGTTCTTC
>TRBJ2-6|-|-|15|TRBV6-1
CASSSGDSGANVLTF
TGTGCCAGCAGTTCGGGTGACTCTGGGGCCAACGTCCTGACTTTC
>TRBJ1-2|-|TRBD1|15|TRBV6-5
CASSYGDQGAGGYTF
TGTGCCAGCAGTTACGGGGACCAGGGGGCAGGTGGCTACACCTTC
>TRBJ2-7|-|-|14|TRBV18
CASSPKDGSYEQYF
TGTGCCAGCTCACCGAAGGACGGGTCCTACGAGCAGTACTTC
>TRBJ1-1|-|-|16|TRBV19
CASSENRYLMNTEAFF
TGTGCCAGTAGTGAAAACAGGTACCTCATGAACACTGAAGCTTTCTTT
>TRBJ2-7|-|-|14|TRBV10-3
CAISESGGRDEQYF
TGTGCCATCAGTGAGTCGGGGGGGCGCGACGAGCAGTACTTC
>TRBJ2-5|once|-|16|TRBV30
CAWSVKGRGGQETQYF
TGTGCCTGGAGTGTAAAGGGGCGGGGTGGCCAAGAGACCCAGTACTTC
>TRBJ2-3|-|TRBD2|17|TRBV27
CASSSTGTSGSTDTQYF
TGTGCCAGCAGTTCGACAGGGACTAGCGGAAGCACAGATACGCAGTATTTT
>TRBJ2-7|once|-|14|TRBV7-8
CASSQGTGSYEQYF
TGTGCCAGCAGCCAAGGGACGGGTTCCTACGAGCAGTACTTC
>TRBJ2-7|-|-|14|TRBV11-2
CASSLAGATYEQYF
TGTGCCAGCAGCTTAGCGGGGGCAACCTACGAGCAGTACTTC
>TRBJ2-1|-|-|15|TRBV6-5
CASSSPGTGSFYQFF
TGTGCCAGCAGTTCCCCTGGGACCGGTTCGTTTTATCAGTTCTTC